This T cell receptor beta chain was sequenced for a study of T cells after somatic rescue of genetic block. Using immunoSEQ multiplex PCR, the repertoire was profiled, and TCRdb retains in-frame clones only, with some absent. This sample carries 65,000 to 70,000 clones, about 91% of them seen once, and the ten largest clones take approximately 3%. CDR3 size: 16 residues. V was clipped by 3 bases and J by 1 base, with 12 bases between them. Looked up from germline, CDR1 is MDHEN and CDR2 is SYDVKM. Sequencing input: peripheral blood mononuclear cells (PBMCs). The rearrangement links TRBV28 to TRBJ1-4; possibly TRBD1 for D (5 bases). The source is a man aged 40-49 years. The CDR3 DNA reads TGTGCCAGCAGTTTGGGGCAACTGGGAACTAATGAAAAACTGTTTTTT. Amino acid sequence: CASSLGQLGTNEKLFF.